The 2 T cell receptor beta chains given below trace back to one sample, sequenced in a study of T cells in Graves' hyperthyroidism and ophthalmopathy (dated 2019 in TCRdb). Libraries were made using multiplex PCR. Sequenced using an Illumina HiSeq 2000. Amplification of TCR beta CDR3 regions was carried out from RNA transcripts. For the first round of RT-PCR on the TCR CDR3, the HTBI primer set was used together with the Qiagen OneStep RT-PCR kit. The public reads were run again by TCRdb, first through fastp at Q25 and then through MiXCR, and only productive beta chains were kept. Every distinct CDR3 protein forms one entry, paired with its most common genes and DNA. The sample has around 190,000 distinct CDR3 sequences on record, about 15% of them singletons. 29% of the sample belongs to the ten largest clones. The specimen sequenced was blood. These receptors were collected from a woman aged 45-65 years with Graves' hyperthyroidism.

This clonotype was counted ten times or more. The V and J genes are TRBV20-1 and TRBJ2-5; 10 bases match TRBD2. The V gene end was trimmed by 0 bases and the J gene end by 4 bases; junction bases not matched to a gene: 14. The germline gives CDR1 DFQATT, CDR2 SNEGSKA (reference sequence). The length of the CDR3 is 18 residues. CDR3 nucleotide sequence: TGCAGTGCTAGAGATCGATCGAGAGCGGGGGGGCTGGGAGAGACCCAGTACTTC. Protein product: CSARDRSRAGGLGETQYF.

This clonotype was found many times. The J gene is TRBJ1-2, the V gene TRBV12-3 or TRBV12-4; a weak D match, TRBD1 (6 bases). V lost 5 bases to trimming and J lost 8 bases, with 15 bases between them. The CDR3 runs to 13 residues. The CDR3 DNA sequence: TGTGCCAGCAGTCCTGGGGGCAAGGGAGGCTACACCTTC. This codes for CASSPGGKGGYTF.